Listed here are 8 T cell receptor beta chains from one sample, sequenced in a study of blood T cell repertoires in COVID-19 (dated by TCRdb to 2020 to 2021). The library came from the immunoSEQ multiplex PCR assay. Not all clones reach the TCRdb copy of this immuneACCESS table, which keeps in-frame sequences only. Checked studies attribute under half of the gap to unresolved V genes and leave the rest unexplained. The sample includes approximately 86,000 clones, with 85% observed a single time. Clones ranked in the top ten supply 3.4% of the sample. The sequenced material came from peripheral blood. The source is a man in his fifties or sixties with acute or convalescent COVID-19.

CDR3 nucleotides: TGCAGCGGTGGACAGGGCAATGAGCAGTTCTTC. Its translation: CSGGQGNEQFF. J is TRBJ2-1 and V is TRBV29-1, with TRBD1 matching over 8 bases. Germline-derived CDR1 and CDR2 are SQVTM and ANQGSEA. This CDR3 region has 11 residues. V trimming: 7 bases; J trimming: 6 bases; junction bases outside the gene matches: 2.

V and J are TRBV9 and TRBJ2-6; 16 bases are a match to TRBD2. The germline CDR1 and CDR2 sequences are SGDLS and YYNGEE. J was trimmed by 1 base and V by 1 base; bases with no gene match: 8. CDR3 length equals 21 residues. CDR3 amino acids: CASSVSLGLAGGPSGANVLTF. CDR3 nucleotide sequence: TGTGCCAGCAGCGTAAGTCTGGGACTAGCGGGAGGGCCGTCTGGGGCCAACGTCCTGACTTTC.

This chain uses TRBV30 with TRBJ2-7, with a possible D match to TRBD1 (5 bases). Germline V gene data show CDR1 as GTSNPN and CDR2 as SVGIG (reference sequence). This CDR3 spans 14 amino acids. The ends were cut back, 0 bases at V and 3 bases at J, with 12 bases in the middle. CDR3 DNA sequence: TGTGCCTGGAGTGTAGATCTAGGGGTCTACGAGCAGTACTTC. Its translation is CAWSVDLGVYEQYF.

V gene TRBV3-1 (or the pseudogene TRBV3-2) combines with J gene TRBJ2-4; D unclear. V lost 0 bases and J 0 bases, leaving 9 bases between the germline ends. This CDR3 comprises 16 residues. Germline CDR1 and CDR2: LGHDT and YNNKEL (reference sequence). CDR3 in amino acids: CASSQDLTVAKNIQYF. The CDR3 DNA sequence: TGTGCCAGCAGCCAAGATCTAACGGTAGCCAAAAACATTCAGTACTTC.

The chain uses TRBV7-2 and TRBJ2-5, with 10 bases lining up with TRBD2. The CDR3 has 17 residues. The V segment lost 6 bases and the J segment 5 bases; nucleotides outside the gene matches: 15. The germline V gene encodes CDR1 SGHTA and CDR2 FQGNSA. The CDR3 here is CASRGTTSGNGKETQYF. DNA for the CDR3: TGTGCCAGCAGGGGGACAACTAGCGGGAACGGGAAGGAGACCCAGTACTTC.

This clone was seen once. The chain combines TRBV6-2 or TRBV6-3 with TRBJ2-7; TRBD1 agrees at 7 bases. Germline CDR1 MNHEY, CDR2 SVGEGT. The CDR3 loop spans 16 amino acids. The J segment lost 1 base and the V segment lost 4 bases, leaving 10 bases of the junction unmatched. The CDR3 bases are TGTGCCAGCAGTTCCGACAGGGTCTATATGTCCTACGAGCAGTACTTC. Translated: CASSSDRVYMSYEQYF.

The CDR3: CASSYSVHQPQHF. The CDR3, as DNA: TGTGCCAGCAGTTACTCCGTCCATCAGCCCCAGCATTTT. This chain connects TRBV6-5 to TRBJ1-5; D ambiguous. Germline V lookup: CDR1 MNHEY, CDR2 SVGAGI. This CDR3 spans 13 amino acids. V shed 0 bases and J shed 5 bases, with 5 bases lying between them.

The CDR3 bases are TGTGCCAGCAGTTCCGGACAGTTCCCGGGCGAGCAGTACTTC. It is translated as CASSSGQFPGEQYF. The chain carries TRBV6-5 and TRBJ2-7, with D perhaps TRBD1 (6 bases). The CDR3 has 14 residues. Trimming left V 4 bases short and J 6 bases short, with 16 bases between. The germline CDR1 and CDR2 sequences are MNHEY and SVGAGI.